The clone carrying this T cell receptor (beta chain) appeared a few times. The data belong to a study of blood T cell repertoires in COVID-19. Overall study: COVID-19 samples collected from the United States, Italy and Spain covered acute and convalescent phases. The cDNA or gDNA used as material had been derived from T cells, B-cell-depleted T cells, or PBMCs.

The ends were cut back, 5 bases at V and 7 bases at J, with 24 bases in the middle. CDR3 size: 16 residues. Germline-derived CDR1 and CDR2 are SNHLY and FYNNEI. As handled by the study authors: Amplification from reference gene primers served as the basis for estimated nucleated cell counts. The data were produced by immunoSEQ multiplex PCR, yet TCRdb's version contains in-frame clones alone and is incomplete. The V and J calls and clone size come from that table; D and trimming were worked out from the DNA. The table shows roughly 35,000 clones, with approximately 78% occurring only once. Sequencing was performed on peripheral blood. The TCR sequence derives from a woman between 55 and 75 years old with acute or convalescent COVID-19. This sequence joins TRBV2 and TRBJ2-7, with a weak D call TRBD2 (5 bases). The CDR3 DNA reads TGTGCCAGCAGTTCCGGACCGGTGGGGAGCTCGTGGGAGCAGTACTTC. Translation: CASSSGPVGSSWEQYF. Based on the CDR3 plus reference TRBV2 and TRBJ2-7, the full variable domain is EPEVTQTPSHQVTQMGQEVILRCVPISNHLYFYWYRQILGQKVEFLVSFYNNEISEKSEIFDDQFSVERPDGSNFTLKIRSTKLEDSAMYFCASSSGPVGSSWEQYFGPGTRLTVT.